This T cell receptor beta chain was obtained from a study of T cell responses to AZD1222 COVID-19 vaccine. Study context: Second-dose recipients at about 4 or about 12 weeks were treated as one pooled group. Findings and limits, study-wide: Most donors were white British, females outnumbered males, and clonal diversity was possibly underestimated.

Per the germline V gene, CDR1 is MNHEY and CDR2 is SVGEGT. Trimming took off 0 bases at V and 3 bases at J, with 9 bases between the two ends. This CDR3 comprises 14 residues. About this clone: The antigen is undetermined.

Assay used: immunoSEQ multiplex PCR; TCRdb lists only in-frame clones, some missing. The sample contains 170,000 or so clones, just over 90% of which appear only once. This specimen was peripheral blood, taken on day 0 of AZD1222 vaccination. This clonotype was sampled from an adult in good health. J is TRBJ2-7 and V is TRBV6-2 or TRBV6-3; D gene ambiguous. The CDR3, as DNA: TGTGCCAGCAGTTACTCAGTCAGCTACTACGAGCAGTACTTC. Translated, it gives CASSYSVSYYEQYF.